The 30 T cell receptor beta chains presented below share a single source sample, sequenced in a study of CD4+ T cells in melanoma. The repertoire was sequenced with immunoSEQ multiplex PCR; TCRdb's copy has only in-frame clones and lacks some. The sample contains about 50,000 clones, approximately 89% of which appear only once. Sequencing used peripheral blood. Source of these receptors: a human donor with melanoma.

This sequence joins TRBV7-8 and TRBJ1-4; possible D gene TRBD1, 5 bases. The CDR3 extends over 16 amino acids. Looked up from germline, CDR1 is SGHVS and CDR2 is FQNEAQ. V was clipped by 1 base and J by 7 bases, with 16 bases between them. The CDR3 spells CASSLGTGGVGEKLFF. The CDR3 nucleotides are TGTGCCAGCAGCTTAGGGACCGGGGGAGTTGGTGAAAAACTGTTTTTT.

This clone appeared once. CDR3: CAISDRQGDEQYF. The CDR3 DNA reads TGTGCCATCAGTGACCGACAGGGCGACGAGCAGTACTTC. The chain couples TRBV10-3 to TRBJ2-7, with 7 bases lining up with TRBD1. J lost 5 bases, V lost 3 bases, and 4 bases had no gene match. The CDR3 has 13 amino acids. The germline gives CDR1 ENHRY, CDR2 SYGVKD.

This clone was seen a few times. The V call is TRBV18, the J call TRBJ2-7; D uncertain. Germline CDR1 is KGHSH and CDR2 is LQKENI. The CDR3 has 13 residues. The ends were cut back, 3 bases at V and 2 bases at J, with 8 bases in the middle. CDR3 coding DNA: TGTGCCAGCTCACCGGGGAACACCTACGAGCAGTACTTC. Protein sequence: CASSPGNTYEQYF.

V gene TRBV15 combines with J gene TRBJ1-1, with D maybe TRBD1 (6 bases). This CDR3 is built from 15 residues. Germline V gene sequence: CDR1 LNHNV, CDR2 YYDKDF (reference sequence). V lost 0 bases, J lost 0 bases, and 8 bases lay in between. The CDR3 protein is CATSREGAMNTEAFF. The CDR3 DNA reads as TGTGCCACCAGCAGAGAGGGGGCCATGAACACTGAAGCTTTCTTT.

V usage is TRBV9 and J usage is TRBJ1-1, with a weak D call TRBD1 (6 bases). Looked up from germline, CDR1 is SGDLS and CDR2 is YYNGEE. V lost 2 bases, J lost 6 bases, and 11 bases lay in between. This CDR3 is 13 amino acids long. The CDR3 DNA reads as TGTGCCAGCAGCGTGGTACAGGGTGCTGAAGCTTTCTTT. It is translated as CASSVVQGAEAFF.

The chain couples TRBV4-1 to TRBJ2-5; 8 bases agree with TRBD1. Germline V lookup: CDR1 MGHRA, CDR2 YSYEKL. CDR3 size: 16 residues. Germline trimming cut 2 bases from V and 11 bases from J; bases unmatched to any gene: 16. In DNA form, the CDR3 reads TGCGCCAGCAGCCAACTCGGGGGCAGGGGGCTCCCTGAGCAGTACTTC. Its protein is CASSQLGGRGLPEQYF.

The chain recombines TRBV5-1 with TRBJ2-6; 10 bases are a match to TRBD1. After removal of 4 bases from V and 0 bases from J, the junction contained 7 bases not matched to a gene. The CDR3 consists of 18 residues. CDR1 is SGHRS, CDR2 YFSETQ, per germline. The CDR3 here is CASSRRTGGNSGANVLTF. For the CDR3, the DNA is TGCGCCAGCAGCCGCAGGACAGGGGGAAACTCTGGGGCCAACGTCCTGACTTTC.

The chain employs TRBV7-6 and TRBJ2-3; 8 nucleotides line up with TRBD2. CDR1 is SGHVS and CDR2 is FNYEAQ in the germline V gene. The CDR3 length is 15 residues. Trimming cost V 1 base and J 6 bases; bases outside gene matches: 6. CDR3 nucleotides: TGTGCCAGCAGCTTAGGGCGGGGGGTAACGGATACGCAGTATTTT. It is translated as CASSLGRGVTDTQYF.

V is TRBV4-2 and J is TRBJ2-1, with 8 bases identical to TRBD1. The CDR3 covers 17 residues. Looked up from germline, CDR1 is LGHNA and CDR2 is YNFKEQ. V lost 4 bases to trimming and J lost 9 bases; unmatched junction nucleotides: 17. CDR3: CASSPLPLDRELGEQFF. For the CDR3, the DNA is TGTGCCAGCAGCCCTCTCCCCTTGGACAGGGAATTGGGTGAGCAGTTCTTC.

The chain is built from TRBV5-4 and TRBJ2-2; tentatively, D is TRBD2 (5 bases). Looked up from germline, CDR1 is SGHNT and CDR2 is YYREEE (reference sequence). The length of the CDR3 is 16 residues. The V end lost 0 bases, the J end lost 1 base, and 10 bases lay between the germline ends. The CDR3 sequence: CASSLGPAVNTGELFF. DNA of the CDR3: TGTGCCAGCAGCTTGGGTCCAGCGGTGAACACCGGGGAGCTGTTTTTT.

This rearrangement joins TRBV19 to TRBJ2-7; D perhaps matches TRBD1 (5 bases). The V end was cut by 10 bases, the J end by 2 bases, with 21 bases between. Germline V lookup: CDR1 LNHDA, CDR2 SQIVND (reference sequence). This CDR3 is 15 amino acids long. The CDR3 DNA follows: TGTGCCACGTCGAGGACGGGTGGGGCAGCCTACGAGCAGTACTTC. It yields the protein CATSRTGGAAYEQYF.

The V and J genes are TRBV7-3 and TRBJ1-2; a weak D match, TRBD1 (5 bases). CDR3 size: 15 residues. V was cut by 2 bases and J by 8 bases, with 18 bases left in between. CDR1 is SGHTA, CDR2 FQGTGA, per germline. In DNA form, the CDR3 reads TGTGCCAGCAGCTTATATGGGGGGGGTTCACAGGGCTACACCTTC. It codes for CASSLYGGGSQGYTF.

The chain joins TRBV28 to TRBJ2-2, with 7 bases matching TRBD1. The CDR3 is 15 residues long. V was clipped by 6 bases and J by 7 bases; unmatched bases: 11. Germline V lookup: CDR1 MDHEN, CDR2 SYDVKM. CDR3 coding DNA: TGTGCCAGCAGCCCGGAAGGGGGCGCGTTCGGGGAGCTGTTTTTT. Protein product: CASSPEGGAFGELFF. Combining the CDR3 with reference TRBV28 and TRBJ2-2 gives the whole variable domain DVKVTQSSRYLVKRTGEKVFLECVQDMDHENMFWYRQDPGLGLRLIYFSYDVKMKEKGDIPEGYSVSREKKERFSLILESASTNQTSMYLCASSPEGGAFGELFFGEGSRLTVL.

The chain carries TRBV5-6 and TRBJ1-2; TRBD1 agrees at 7 bases. The trim removed 7 bases at V and 3 bases at J, leaving 12 bases unmatched. Germline V gene sequence: CDR1 SGHDT, CDR2 YYEEEE. This CDR3 has 15 residues. CDR3 sequence reads: CASAVGQGVHYGYTF. CDR3 DNA: TGTGCCAGCGCGGTTGGGCAGGGGGTTCACTATGGCTACACCTTC.

The CDR3 loop reads CASSPYEPTLAKNIQYF. The CDR3 DNA reads TGTGCCAGCAGCCCGTACGAGCCAACTTTAGCCAAAAACATTCAGTACTTC. The chain has TRBV7-8 and TRBJ2-4, with D unresolved. With 5 bases removed from V and 0 bases from J, the gap between germline ends came to 17 bases. Per germline, CDR1 SGHVS and CDR2 FQNEAQ. The CDR3 has 17 residues.

This chain joins TRBV9 and TRBJ2-6, with TRBD1 as a possible D gene (6 bases). Between the trimmed V and J ends, which lost 3 bases and 0 bases, there was a span of 10 bases. This CDR3 is built from 16 residues. CDR1 is SGDLS and CDR2 is YYNGEE in the germline V gene. CDR3 sequence (DNA): TGTGCCAGCAGCGATCGGACAGACTCTGGGGCCAACGTCCTGACTTTC. Its protein product is CASSDRTDSGANVLTF.

This clone was seen a single time. The rearrangement joins TRBV6-5 to TRBJ2-1, with D maybe TRBD2 (5 bases). V lost 2 bases, J lost 0 bases, and 11 bases lay in between. The CDR3 has 16 amino acids. Germline CDR1 is MNHEY and CDR2 is SVGAGI. The chain's CDR3 is CASSYTLGSSYNEQFF. The CDR3 nucleotides are TGTGCCAGCAGTTACACGTTGGGGAGCTCCTACAATGAGCAGTTCTTC.

V gene TRBV18 combines with J gene TRBJ2-3; D ambiguous. The CDR3 covers 13 residues. Germline V gene data show CDR1 as KGHSH and CDR2 as LQKENI. V lost 0 bases to trimming and J lost 6 bases, with 7 bases between them. CDR3 nucleotides: TGTGCCAGCTCACCACCGGCCGGGGATACGCAGTATTTT. Protein: CASSPPAGDTQYF.

The chain carries TRBV19 and TRBJ2-3; D gene uncertain. Deletions cut 6 bases from V and 3 bases from J, with 13 bases between. The CDR3 runs to 14 residues. The germline V gene encodes CDR1 LNHDA and CDR2 SQIVND (reference sequence). The CDR3 DNA sequence: TGTGCCAGTAGCCTAGAGTTCTCGACAGATACGCAGTATTTT. Amino acids: CASSLEFSTDTQYF.

This clone was counted once. V and J are TRBV27 and TRBJ1-1; D not certain. This CDR3 is built from 12 residues. Trimming took off 9 bases at V and 1 base at J, with 9 bases between the two ends. Germline values: CDR1 MNHEY, CDR2 SMNVEV (reference sequence). The chain's CDR3 is CASSTGNTEAFF. In DNA form, the CDR3 reads TGTGCCAGTTCGACCGGGAACACTGAAGCTTTCTTT.

This clone occurred once. An end of the junction does not agree with germline; a read error may underlie this. J is TRBJ2-3 and V is TRBV14; D could derive from TRBD1 or TRBD2 (5 bases each). Per the germline V gene, CDR1 is SGHDN and CDR2 is FVKESK. The CDR3 totals 14 residues. The CDR3 coding sequence is TGTGCCGGCAGCCAAGGGACCGGGGCTTGGGGGCAGTATTTT. Translating it yields CAGSQGTGAWGQYF.

The rearrangement joins TRBV7-3 to TRBJ2-5, with 9 bases lining up with TRBD1. Germline trimming cut 4 bases from V and 3 bases from J; bases unmatched to any gene: 3. The CDR3 has 14 residues. The germline CDR1 and CDR2 sequences are SGHTA and FQGTGA. CDR3 nucleotides: TGTGCCAGCAGCTCGACAGGGGGGGAAGAGACCCAGTACTTC. It yields the protein CASSSTGGEETQYF.

The chain links TRBV10-3 to TRBJ1-5; 8 bases agree with TRBD1. Germline-derived CDR1 and CDR2 are ENHRY and SYGVKD. The CDR3 is 15 residues long. The junction had 4 bases not matched to a gene; V was cut back by 6 bases and J by 0 bases. CDR3 region: CAISWTGNSNQPQHF. The CDR3 DNA reads TGTGCCATCAGCTGGACAGGGAATAGCAATCAGCCCCAGCATTTT.

The chain carries TRBV5-6 and TRBJ1-5; D remains unclear. The germline V gene encodes CDR1 SGHDT and CDR2 YYEEEE. With 4 bases removed from V and 0 bases from J, the gap between germline ends came to 20 bases. The CDR3 has 18 residues. In DNA form, the CDR3 reads TGTGCCAGCAGCGCTCGGGCCGCCTCACCCGGTAGCAATCAGCCCCAGCATTTT. It translates to CASSARAASPGSNQPQHF.

There are a few counts of this clone. This rearrangement joins TRBV6-1 to TRBJ2-7; a possible D gene is TRBD2 (5 bases). Trimming removed 11 bases from V and 6 bases from J, with 14 bases in between. CDR3 size: 11 residues. Germline V gives CDR1 MNHNS, CDR2 SASEGT. CDR3 sequence: CAARGEGEQYF. In DNA form, the CDR3 reads TGTGCCGCACGAGGAGAGGGCGAGCAGTACTTC.

This clone has a handful of counts. The chain employs TRBV5-6 and TRBJ2-2; tentative D call: TRBD1 (6 bases). With 4 bases removed from V and 2 bases from J, the gap between germline ends came to 12 bases. CDR1 and CDR2 (germline): SGHDT, YYEEEE. This CDR3 spans 15 amino acids. CDR3 amino acids: CASSDYRENTGELFF. As DNA, the CDR3 is TGTGCCAGCAGCGACTACAGGGAAAACACCGGGGAGCTGTTTTTT.

In its sample, this clone was seen once. The V gene is TRBV6-5, the J gene TRBJ2-2; no clear D. Germline V lookup: CDR1 MNHEY, CDR2 SVGAGI. This CDR3 comprises 15 residues. V dropped 5 bases and J dropped 2 bases, with 12 bases sitting between them. The CDR3 loop reads CASSRSGPNTGELFF. The CDR3 nucleotides read TGTGCCAGCAGTCGTTCCGGGCCTAACACCGGGGAGCTGTTTTTT.

This rearrangement joins TRBV5-1 to TRBJ1-3; D is unclear. The length of the CDR3 is 15 residues. CDR1 is SGHRS and CDR2 is YFSETQ in the germline V gene. Trimming left V 0 bases short and J 4 bases short, with 11 bases between. The CDR3 DNA sequence: TGCGCCAGCAGCTTGGGGCCTGGACGAGGAAACACCATATATTTT. Translating it yields CASSLGPGRGNTIYF.

The gene calls are TRBV5-4 and TRBJ2-4; tentative D call: TRBD2 (6 bases). This CDR3 has 15 residues. The V end lost 0 bases, the J end lost 3 bases, and 10 bases lay between the germline ends. CDR1 is SGHNT, CDR2 YYREEE, per germline (reference sequence). The CDR3 here is CASSLAGDGKNIQYF. Here the CDR3 DNA reads TGTGCCAGCAGCTTGGCGGGGGATGGCAAAAACATTCAGTACTTC.

The genes are TRBV4-1 and TRBJ2-7, with TRBD1 matching over 8 bases. This CDR3 contains 16 residues. CDR1 and CDR2 from the germline V gene are MGHRA and YSYEKL. V gave up 1 base and J gave up 0 bases; unmatched junction bases: 5. CDR3 sequence: CASSQALGQGSYEQYF. The CDR3 bases are TGCGCCAGCAGCCAAGCCTTAGGACAGGGCTCCTACGAGCAGTACTTC.